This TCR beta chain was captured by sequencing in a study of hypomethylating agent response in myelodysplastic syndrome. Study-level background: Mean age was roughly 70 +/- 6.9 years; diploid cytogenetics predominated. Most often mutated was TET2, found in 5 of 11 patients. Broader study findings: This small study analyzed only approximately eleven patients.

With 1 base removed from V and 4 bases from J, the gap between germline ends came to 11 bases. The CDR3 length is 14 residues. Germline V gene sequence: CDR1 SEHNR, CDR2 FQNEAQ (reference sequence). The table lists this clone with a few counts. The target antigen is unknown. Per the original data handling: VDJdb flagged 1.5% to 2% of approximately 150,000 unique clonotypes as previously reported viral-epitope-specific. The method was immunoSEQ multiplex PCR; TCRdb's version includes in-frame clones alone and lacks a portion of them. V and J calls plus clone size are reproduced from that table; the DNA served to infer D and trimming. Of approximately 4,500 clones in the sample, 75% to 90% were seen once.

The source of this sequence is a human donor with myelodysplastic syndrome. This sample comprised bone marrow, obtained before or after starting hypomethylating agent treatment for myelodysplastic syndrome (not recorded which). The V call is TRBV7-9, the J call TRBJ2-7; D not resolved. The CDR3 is CASSLDWANYEQYF. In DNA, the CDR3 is TGTGCCAGCAGCTTAGATTGGGCAAATTACGAGCAGTACTTC.